Described below is a single T cell receptor (beta chain) sequence and its context. Its antigen has not been determined. The sample holds no much larger clone one base away, and base qualities are not on file. The data were obtained in a study of blood T cell repertoires in COVID-19 (dated by TCRdb to 2020 to 2021). In terms of the full investigation: Collaborator samples came from the United States, Italy and Spain and covered acute and convalescent phases of COVID-19. The material from the prospective study consisted of cDNA or gDNA derived from T cells, B-cell-depleted T cells, or PBMCs. Deeply sampled blood TCRbeta repertoires from subjects exposed to, actively infected with, or recovered from COVID-19 were included in the dataset. A freely available public database, intended as a resource for researchers studying the immune response to SARS-CoV-2, is where the repertoires were released. Samples came from the ongoing ImmuneRACE study (first 160 participants) plus 1,254 subjects from 6 global collaborators. A de-identified subject ID, COVID-19 status, age in years and sex were almost always included in the sample metadata. Where available, HLA class I and class II types were taken from metadata supplied by the sample provider and were not determined by assay-based typing. General study outcomes and caveats: Clinical and demographic metadata were provided uncurated, with the amount varying by source and participant.

TCRbeta CDR3 regions were amplified from genomic DNA by means of the immunoSEQ Assay, a bias-controlled multiplex PCR. The original pipeline was this. The number of nucleated cells in each sample was estimated by amplification of reference gene primers within the assay. To quantify the absolute abundance of each unique TCRbeta CDR3 rearrangement, sequence reads were collapsed and filtered. For each sample, productive Simpson clonality was calculated as the square root of Simpson's diversity index over productive rearrangements. The clones in this table, taken by TCRdb from immuneACCESS, are in-frame only. Not every clone is retained; where verified, under half of the shortfall comes from an unresolved V gene, and the cause of the rest is unknown. V, J and clone size derive from that table, while D and trimming were established from the DNA sequence. For this sample the table gives 300,000 to 450,000 clones, of which around 85% were detected only once. Approximately 3.7% of the sample is taken by the ten largest.

The germline V gene (reference sequence) yields SEHNR for CDR1 and FQNEAQ for CDR2. The CDR3 runs 13 residues from the cysteine to the phenylalanine. This entry keeps only the CDR3 DNA: 39 bases, framed from base 1. Trimming at the junction amounts to 1 base on V and 6 bases on J, and the germline ends lie 7 bases apart. Collaborating institutions collected whole blood in K2EDTA tubes following their own protocols. Collaborator samples were shipped for TCRbeta analysis as frozen whole blood, isolated PBMCs, or DNA extracted from either sample type. This TCR was sampled from a young woman with acute or convalescent COVID-19. This chain is built from TRBV7-9 and TRBJ2-4; the D region possibly corresponds to TRBD2 (6 bases align). The sample comprised peripheral blood. The CDR3 amino acid sequence is: CASSLGGVNIQYF. At the DNA level, the sequence is TGTGCCAGCAGCTTAGGGGGGGTAAACATTCAGTACTTC.